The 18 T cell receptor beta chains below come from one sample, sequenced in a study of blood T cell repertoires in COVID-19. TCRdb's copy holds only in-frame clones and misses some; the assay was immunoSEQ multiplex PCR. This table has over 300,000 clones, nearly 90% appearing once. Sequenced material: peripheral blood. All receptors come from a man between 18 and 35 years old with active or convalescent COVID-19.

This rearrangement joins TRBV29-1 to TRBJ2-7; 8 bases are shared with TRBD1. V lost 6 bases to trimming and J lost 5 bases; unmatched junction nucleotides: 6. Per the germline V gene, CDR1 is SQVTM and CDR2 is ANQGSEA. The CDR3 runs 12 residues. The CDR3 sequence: CSVLTGVDEQYF. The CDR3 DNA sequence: TGCAGCGTCTTGACAGGGGTAGACGAGCAGTACTTC.

For the CDR3, the DNA is TGTGCCAGCAGTTTTTGGCCCTCCTACGAGCAGTACTTC. It specifies CASSFWPSYEQYF. The chain employs TRBV12-3 or TRBV12-4 and TRBJ2-7; D call uncertain. The V end lost 3 bases, the J end lost 0 bases, and 6 bases lay between the germline ends. The CDR3 has 13 amino acids.

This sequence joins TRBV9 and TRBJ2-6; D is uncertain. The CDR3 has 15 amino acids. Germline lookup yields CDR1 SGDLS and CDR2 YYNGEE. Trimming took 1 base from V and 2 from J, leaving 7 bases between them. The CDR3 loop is CASSVFGPGANVLTF. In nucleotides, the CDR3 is TGTGCCAGCAGCGTATTTGGCCCTGGGGCCAACGTCCTGACTTTC.

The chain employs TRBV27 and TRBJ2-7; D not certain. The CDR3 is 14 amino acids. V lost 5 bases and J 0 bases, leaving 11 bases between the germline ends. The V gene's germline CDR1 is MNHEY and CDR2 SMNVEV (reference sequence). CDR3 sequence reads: CASSPYPGSYEQYF. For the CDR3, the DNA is TGTGCCAGCAGTCCCTATCCGGGCTCCTACGAGCAGTACTTC.

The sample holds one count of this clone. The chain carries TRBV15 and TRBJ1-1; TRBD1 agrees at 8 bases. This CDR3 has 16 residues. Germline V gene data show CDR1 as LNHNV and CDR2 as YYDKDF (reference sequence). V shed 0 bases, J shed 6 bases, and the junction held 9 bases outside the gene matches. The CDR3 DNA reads TGTGCCACCAGCAGAGATCCGGGGACAGGACTTGCTGAAGCTTTCTTT. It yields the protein CATSRDPGTGLAEAFF.

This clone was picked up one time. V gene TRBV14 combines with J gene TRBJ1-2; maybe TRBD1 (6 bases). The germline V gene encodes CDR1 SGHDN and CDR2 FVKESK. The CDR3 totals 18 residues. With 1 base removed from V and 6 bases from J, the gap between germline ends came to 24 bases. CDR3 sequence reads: CASSQAPHTGSAKDGYTF. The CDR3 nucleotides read TGTGCCAGCAGCCAAGCCCCTCATACAGGGTCTGCAAAGGATGGCTACACCTTC.

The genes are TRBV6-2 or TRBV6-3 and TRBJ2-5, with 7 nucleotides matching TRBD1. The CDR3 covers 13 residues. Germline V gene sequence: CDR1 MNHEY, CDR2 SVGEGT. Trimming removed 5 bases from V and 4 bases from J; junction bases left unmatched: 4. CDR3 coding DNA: TGTGCCAGCAGTCTTACAGGGGTAGAGACCCAGTACTTC. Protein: CASSLTGVETQYF.

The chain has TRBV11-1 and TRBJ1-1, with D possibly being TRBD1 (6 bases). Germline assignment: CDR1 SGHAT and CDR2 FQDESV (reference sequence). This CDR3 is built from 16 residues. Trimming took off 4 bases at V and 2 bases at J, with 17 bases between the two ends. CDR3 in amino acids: CASSWGWGRGNTEAFF. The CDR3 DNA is TGTGCCAGCAGCTGGGGGTGGGGCAGGGGCAACACTGAAGCTTTCTTT.

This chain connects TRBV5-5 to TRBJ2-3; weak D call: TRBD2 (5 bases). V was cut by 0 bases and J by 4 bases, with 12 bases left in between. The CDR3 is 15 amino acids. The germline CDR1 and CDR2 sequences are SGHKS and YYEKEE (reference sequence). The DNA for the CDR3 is TGTGCCAGCAGCTTGGTCTCAGTCGGGGCAGATACGCAGTATTTT. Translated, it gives CASSLVSVGADTQYF.

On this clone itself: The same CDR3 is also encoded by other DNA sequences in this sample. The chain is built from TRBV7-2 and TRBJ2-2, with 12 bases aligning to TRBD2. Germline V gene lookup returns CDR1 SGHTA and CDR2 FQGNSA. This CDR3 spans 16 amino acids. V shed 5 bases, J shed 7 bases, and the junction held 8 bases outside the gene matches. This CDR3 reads CASSLLAGGPIGELFF. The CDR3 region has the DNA TGTGCCAGCAGCCTTCTAGCGGGAGGGCCCATCGGGGAGCTGTTTTTT.

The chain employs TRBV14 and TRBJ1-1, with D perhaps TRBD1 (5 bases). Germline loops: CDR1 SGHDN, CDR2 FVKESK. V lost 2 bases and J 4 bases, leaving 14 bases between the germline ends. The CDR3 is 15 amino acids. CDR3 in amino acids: CASSQFSGGTTEAFF. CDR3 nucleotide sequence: TGTGCCAGCAGCCAATTTTCCGGGGGGACCACTGAAGCTTTCTTT.

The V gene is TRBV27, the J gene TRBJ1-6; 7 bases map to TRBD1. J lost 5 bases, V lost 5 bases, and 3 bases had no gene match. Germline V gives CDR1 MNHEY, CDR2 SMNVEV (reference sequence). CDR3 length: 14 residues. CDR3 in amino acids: CASSRGRDNSPLHF. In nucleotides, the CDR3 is TGTGCCAGCAGTAGGGGGCGGGATAATTCACCCCTCCACTTT.

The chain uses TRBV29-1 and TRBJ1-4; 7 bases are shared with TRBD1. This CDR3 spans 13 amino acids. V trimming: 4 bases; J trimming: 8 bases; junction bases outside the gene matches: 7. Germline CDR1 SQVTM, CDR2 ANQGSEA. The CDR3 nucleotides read TGCAGCGTTGGGAGGGGGCGATCAGAAAAACTGTTTTTT. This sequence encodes CSVGRGRSEKLFF.

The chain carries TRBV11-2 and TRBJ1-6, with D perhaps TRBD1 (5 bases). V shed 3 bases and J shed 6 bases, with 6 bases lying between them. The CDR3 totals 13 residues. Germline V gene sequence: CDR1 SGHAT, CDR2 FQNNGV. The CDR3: CASSLGGNSPLHF. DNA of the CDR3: TGTGCCAGCAGCTTGGGGGGTAATTCACCCCTCCACTTT.

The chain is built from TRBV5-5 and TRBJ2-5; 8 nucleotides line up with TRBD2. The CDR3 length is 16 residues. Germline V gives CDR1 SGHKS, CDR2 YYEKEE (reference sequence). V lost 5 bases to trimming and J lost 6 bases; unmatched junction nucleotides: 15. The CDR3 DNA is TGTGCCAGCAGGTGGGGGCTAGCGGGTTCAAGGAAGACCCAGTACTTC. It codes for CASRWGLAGSRKTQYF.

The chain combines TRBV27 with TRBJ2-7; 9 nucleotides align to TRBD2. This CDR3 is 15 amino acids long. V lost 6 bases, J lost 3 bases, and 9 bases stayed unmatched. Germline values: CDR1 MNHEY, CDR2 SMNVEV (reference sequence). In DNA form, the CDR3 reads TGTGCCAGCAGGGGAAGTAGCGGGAGTCTCTACGAGCAGTACTTC. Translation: CASRGSSGSLYEQYF.

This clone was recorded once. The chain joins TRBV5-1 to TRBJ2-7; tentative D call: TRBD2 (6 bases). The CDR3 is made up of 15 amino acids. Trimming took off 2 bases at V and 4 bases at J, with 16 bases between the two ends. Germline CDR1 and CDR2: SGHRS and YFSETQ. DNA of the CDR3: TGCGCCAGCAGCTTAGCACTAGCACGATTATACGAGCAGTACTTC. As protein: CASSLALARLYEQYF.

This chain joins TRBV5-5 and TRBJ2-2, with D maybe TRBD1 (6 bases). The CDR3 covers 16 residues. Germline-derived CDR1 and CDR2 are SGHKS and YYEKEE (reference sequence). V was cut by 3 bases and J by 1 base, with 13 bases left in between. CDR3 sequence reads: CASSSGVRGNTGELFF. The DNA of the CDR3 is TGTGCCAGCAGCTCAGGAGTCAGGGGGAACACCGGGGAGCTGTTTTTT.